This T cell receptor (beta chain) was sequenced during a study of beta chain features in type 1 diabetes (dated 2018 in TCRdb). Looking at the study overall: No differences in mean age, gender distribution, total cell number or subset yield were found between patients and healthy donors. A total of roughly 98,000,000 sorted cells were examined across all samples, and a strong correlation was observed between cell number per subset and RNA yield. The study compared the TCRB repertoires of sorted circulating CD4+ T cell subsets in recently diagnosed type 1 diabetes patients with those in matched healthy donors. Whereas all 30 or so donors provided naive and central memory subsets, regulatory and stem cell-like memory subsets were isolated from just 8 patients and roughly 8 healthy donors.

A single peripheral blood draw of about 116 mL on average was collected from each donor into heparinised tubes. Naive, central memory, regulatory and stem cell-like memory CD4+ T cells were sorted on a BD FACSAria II using a panel including CD45RO, CCR7, CD25, CD127, CD95 and CD27. A purity above 95% was achieved for all sorted populations. Right away, PBMCs were isolated by Lymphoprep density gradient centrifugation and were stained directly, with no culture step. To minimize batch effects, samples were stained and sorted in pairs, one healthy donor with one patient per experiment. This clone appeared a few times. The target of this receptor is not known. Base qualities are not recorded, but no much larger clone differs from it by a single base. In the same sample, other DNA sequences code for this CDR3. Here is what the overall study found, with its caveats: A moderate but significant shortening of TCRB CDR3 length was observed in type 1 diabetes patients in all four CD4+ subsets. Because cDNA rather than genomic DNA was sequenced, highly expressing activated cells could have been over-represented, although no difference in activation and CD3 levels was found between groups. HLA sub-analyses involved small numbers of individuals, so any influence of HLA type on TCRB rearrangement remained unresolved. Naive, central memory and regulatory TCRB repertoires appeared more similar among patients than among healthy donors. At VDJ recombination sites, patients with type 1 diabetes made fewer insertions and deleted more nucleotides, a pattern implying thymic rearrangement abnormalities. PCR may preferentially amplify shorter templates, but because patient and control samples were amplified and corrected together, any resulting skew would affect both groups equally.

All of the isolated RNA was reverse transcribed with the High Capacity cDNA Reverse Transcription Kit, so expressed TCRB transcripts were sequenced. Deep immunoSEQ sequencing was performed on naive, central memory and regulatory T cell samples, with an average of roughly 3.5 million total reads per sample. Sorted cells were lysed in RLT buffer, and RNA was extracted using DNase-treated RNeasy Micro or Mini kits according to cell number. To prevent cross-contamination, every cell subset was processed on its own, while patient and healthy donor samples were processed together. TCRB sequences were amplified from cDNA with the immunoSEQ multiplex PCR, producing 87-bp fragments spanning the CDR3 region. The amplicons were sequenced using the Illumina HiSeq platform. The paper's data handling went like this. PCR bias was corrected computationally using synthetic template baselines, and reads within Hamming distance 2 were collapsed, with unmergeable singletons discarded. Reads were aligned to IMGT to assign V, D and J genes, CDR3 length, and insertions or deletions at six rearrangement sites. Within each subset, clonotype counts were normalized to sorted cell number, and only after that were true diversity and Gini coefficients computed with the tcR R package. Repertoire sharing was quantified using the overlap coefficient calculated on TCRB nucleotide sequences. Out-of-frame TCRB sequences from naive cells were analyzed to stand in for the pre-selection repertoire. Held by TCRdb, this immuneACCESS table contains in-frame sequences only and omits some clones. Under half of the omission traces to an unresolved V gene where checked; the cause of the rest is unknown. The D gene and trimming were derived from the DNA, and the V and J assignments and clone size from that table. This sample has around 710,000 clones in its table, and 9.5% to 15% of those were observed once. Roughly 0.11% of the sample is taken by the ten largest.

Source material: naive CD4+ T cells from blood. The cell subset or site label corresponds to: true naive CD4+ T cells. The receptor was isolated from a young man with type 1 diabetes.

The sequence in DNA is TGTGCCAGCAGTTTGAGCTACAATGAGCAGTTCTTC. Translated, this gives CASSLSYNEQFF. The sequence joins TRBV27 to TRBJ2-1, with the D gene not confidently named. Looking up the germline V gene (reference sequence) yields CDR1 MNHEY and CDR2 SMNVEV. The CDR3 sequence holds 12 residues, the cysteine and phenylalanine included. Only the CDR3 DNA is retained, 36 bases long and in frame from the first base. V is cut by 3 bases and J by 3 bases, and the space between the germline ends is 3 bases.